Here is one TCR beta chain with its context. The antigen remains undetermined. V lost 1 base and J lost 4, with 11 bases in between. CDR1 and CDR2 from the germline V gene are SGHTA and FQGNSA. The length of the CDR3 is 15 residues. This sample was taken from a study of shared clonotypes between healthy human individuals. Study-wide context: Three plates each covered CD4 naive and memory; CD8 naive two, CD8 memory one.

Investigators spread the genomic DNA of each subset evenly over several immunoSEQ plates. Profiling relied on immunoSEQ multiplex PCR, and the TCRdb table lists in-frame clones only, not all of them. The sample carries 800,000 or so clones, about 96% recorded once. It was CD45RO-negative cells, positively selected for CCR7, that made up naive CD8 cells, with terminally differentiated effector memory CD45RA+ cells excluded. Every contributor of samples was a Caucasian grown-up residing in Nashville, Tennessee. The study's findings and limits: The donor pool, a small one, limited the genetic and exposure-history diversity represented.

The sequenced material came from naive CD8+ T cells sorted from blood. The receptor comes from a young man in good health. V and J are TRBV7-2 and TRBJ1-5, with a tentative D call TRBD1 (5 bases). The CDR3 loop reads CASSLVQGGNQPQHF. The DNA for the CDR3 is TGTGCCAGCAGCTTAGTCCAGGGAGGTAATCAGCCCCAGCATTTT.